This is a list of T cell receptor beta chains from one sample in a study of early T cells in non-severe SARS-CoV-2 infection. TCRdb called the 5' RACE reads again in MiXCR, with one record for every CDR3 protein. The sample contains 40,000 to 55,000 distinct CDR3 sequences, roughly 9.8% of which appear only once. The sample comprised whole blood. These receptors were collected from an adult who was a healthcare worker with PCR-confirmed SARS-CoV-2 infection or an uninfected control (not recorded which). Each CDR3 is given without its conserved first and last residue. D genes are given only for firm matches. Only some rows state a clone size, as once, few, many or a class for expanded clones.

>TRBD2|many|TRBJ2-3|TRBV29-1
SVEGGLAGVPDTQY
>NA|NA|TRBJ2-3|TRBV27
ASSPPTGYTDTQY
>TRBD2|few|TRBJ2-1|TRBV6-2/TRBV6-3
ASSIRTSGSHEQF
>NA|NA|TRBJ1-4|TRBV3-1
ASSQEGGGGPHEKLF
>TRBD2|NA|TRBJ2-7|TRBV20-1
SASTGLGVYEQY
>NA|many|TRBJ1-2|TRBV7-6
ASSSDRYGYT
>TRBD2|NA|TRBJ2-3|TRBV28
ASSLPGTSADTQY
>NA|NA|TRBJ1-1|TRBV28
ASSGTGIGPAAF
>TRBD2|NA|TRBJ2-4|TRBV5-5
ASSSSGGQDIQY
>TRBD1|few|TRBJ1-3|TRBV9
ASSPGTGSYSGNTIY
>NA|many|TRBJ2-1|TRBV11-1
ASSLVVNNEQF
>NA|many|TRBJ2-7|TRBV11-2
ASSSDRYEQY
>TRBD2|many|TRBJ2-1|TRBV20-1
SARDGETSGTNEQF
>TRBD1|NA|TRBJ1-1|TRBV20-1
SATQPGQGVFATEAF
>NA|many|TRBJ2-1|TRBV7-9
ASSLVGYNEQF
>TRBD1|many|TRBJ1-6|TRBV7-8
ASIPGGSSYNSPLH
>TRBD2|few|TRBJ2-3|TRBV28
ASKRGGRSTDTQY
>NA|NA|TRBJ2-1|TRBV9
ASSSRDRSYNEQF
>TRBD1|NA|TRBJ2-7|TRBV7-9
ASRLTGGKYEQY
>NA|many|TRBJ2-1|TRBV12-3/TRBV12-4
ASSFGQAQNEQF
>TRBD2|many|TRBJ2-1|TRBV9
ASSVDNGRGYNEQF
>TRBD1|many|TRBJ1-5|TRBV2
ASSERTGSNQPQH
>NA|many|TRBJ1-2|TRBV3-1
ASSQAGNLHT
>NA|many|TRBJ2-2|TRBV29-1
SVGGLTNTGELF
>NA|many|TRBJ2-7|TRBV12-3/TRBV12-4
ASSSLGSYEQY
>TRBD1|many|TRBJ2-1|TRBV3-1
ASSQSEPGQPSYNEQF
>TRBD2|many|TRBJ2-3|TRBV28
ASSTGLAGADTQY
>NA|NA|TRBJ1-2|TRBV27
ASSLEGHTYT
>NA|NA|TRBJ2-1|TRBV20-1
SAHPPPNNEQF
>NA|few|TRBJ1-3|TRBV6-2/TRBV6-3
ASSYSKREDSGNTIY
>NA|few|TRBJ2-7|TRBV5-1
ASSFFGAGSLDEQY
>NA|NA|TRBJ1-5|TRBV5-1
ASSLAGPGSNQPQH
>NA|many|TRBJ2-2|TRBV2
ASRTGSTGELF
>TRBD2|few|TRBJ2-7|TRBV9
ASSELGGSYEQY
>NA|many|TRBJ1-2|TRBV12-3/TRBV12-4
ASRRQMAGGGYT